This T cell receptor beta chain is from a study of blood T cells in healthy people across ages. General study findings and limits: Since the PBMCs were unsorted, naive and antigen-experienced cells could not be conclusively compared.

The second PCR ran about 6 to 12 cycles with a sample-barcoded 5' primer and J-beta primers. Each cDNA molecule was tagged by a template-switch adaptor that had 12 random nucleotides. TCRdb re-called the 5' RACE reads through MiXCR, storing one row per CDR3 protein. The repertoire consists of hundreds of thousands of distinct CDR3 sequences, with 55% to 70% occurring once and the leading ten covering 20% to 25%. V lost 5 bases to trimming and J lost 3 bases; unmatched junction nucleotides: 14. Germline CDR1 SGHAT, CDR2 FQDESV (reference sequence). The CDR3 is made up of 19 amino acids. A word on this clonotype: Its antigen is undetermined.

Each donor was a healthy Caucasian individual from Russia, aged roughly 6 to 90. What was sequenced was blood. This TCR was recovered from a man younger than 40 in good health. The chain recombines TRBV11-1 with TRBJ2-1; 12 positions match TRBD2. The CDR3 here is CASSPTSPGLAGIYNEQFF. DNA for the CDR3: TGTGCCAGCAGCCCCACGTCACCCGGACTAGCGGGGATCTACAATGAGCAGTTCTTC.